The 11 T cell receptor beta chains in this list originate from one sample, sequenced in a study of blood T cell repertoires in COVID-19. The protocol was immunoSEQ multiplex PCR, while the TCRdb copy is restricted to in-frame clones and leaves out a portion. The sample lists over 100,000 clones; 80% were seen once. The sequencing sample was made of peripheral blood. These receptors came from a human donor in a cohort sampled during active or convalescent COVID-19.

This chain joins TRBV18 and TRBJ2-1, with D perhaps matching TRBD1 (5 bases). V lost 4 bases and J lost 1, with 5 bases in between. The CDR3 contains 13 residues. In germline, CDR1 is KGHSH, CDR2 LQKENI. The CDR3: CASSQGSYNEQFF. The CDR3 region has the DNA TGTGCCAGCTCACAGGGGTCCTACAATGAGCAGTTCTTC.

The chain has TRBV19 and TRBJ2-2; 13 nucleotides match TRBD2. Trimming at V came to 6 bases and at J to 3 bases, leaving 4 bases not matched to a gene. There are 16 residues in the CDR3. Germline CDR1 and CDR2: LNHDA and SQIVND (reference sequence). The CDR3 DNA reads as TGTGCCAGTAGCACTAGCGGGAGGGCCTACACCGGGGAGCTGTTTTTT. This encodes CASSTSGRAYTGELFF.

The rearrangement uses TRBV27 and TRBJ1-1; 7 bases fit TRBD1. The CDR3 totals 12 residues. Looked up from germline, CDR1 is MNHEY and CDR2 is SMNVEV (reference sequence). V dropped 2 bases and J dropped 8; count of bases not matched to a gene: 2. The CDR3 loop reads CASSLRTGEAFF. Written as DNA, the CDR3 is TGTGCCAGCAGTTTAAGGACAGGAGAAGCTTTCTTT.

This chain links TRBV19 with TRBJ1-2; 8 nucleotides align to TRBD1. There are 14 residues in the CDR3. The V gene's germline CDR1 is LNHDA and CDR2 SQIVND (reference sequence). J was trimmed by 7 bases and V by 4 bases; bases with no gene match: 8. The CDR3 loop reads CASSTSTGAGGYTF. The CDR3 bases are TGTGCCAGTAGTACGTCGACAGGGGCCGGTGGCTACACCTTC.

The J gene is TRBJ2-3, the V gene TRBV18; 8 bases fit TRBD1. This CDR3 has 15 residues. Germline CDR1 is KGHSH and CDR2 is LQKENI. V was clipped by 1 base and J by 3 bases; unmatched bases: 3. The CDR3, as DNA: TGTGCCAGCTCACCACTAGACAGGGGAACAGATACGCAGTATTTT. Translation: CASSPLDRGTDTQYF.

In regard to this clone: This may come from a read error, since a much larger clone is one base off. The chain couples TRBV27 to TRBJ2-1, with 7 positions matching TRBD2. J gave up 0 bases and V 6 bases, and 8 bases lay outside the gene matches. CDR3 length equals 16 residues. CDR1 and CDR2 (germline): MNHEY, SMNVEV (reference sequence). The CDR3 nucleotides read TGTGCCAGCAGCCTTTTGGGGGGGAGCTCCTACAATGAGCAGTTCTTC. As protein: CASSLLGGSSYNEQFF.

The chain is built from TRBV5-1 and TRBJ2-7; TRBD1 aligns across 10 bases. The CDR3 sequence is 15 residues long. CDR1 SGHRS and CDR2 YFSETQ come from the germline V gene. With V trimmed by 4 bases and J by 2 bases, 6 bases remained unmatched. CDR3 residues: CASSRGTGETYEQYF. Here the CDR3 DNA reads TGCGCCAGCAGCAGAGGGACAGGGGAGACCTACGAGCAGTACTTC.

The chain joins TRBV27 to TRBJ1-2, with D perhaps TRBD1 (5 bases). Germline V gene sequence: CDR1 MNHEY, CDR2 SMNVEV (reference sequence). There are 13 residues in the CDR3. The V and J ends lost 3 bases and 8 bases respectively, with 13 bases between them. CDR3 sequence (DNA): TGTGCCAGCAGTTTCTTTGGGGCGCAGGGCTACACCTTC. Translation: CASSFFGAQGYTF.

The gene calls are TRBV19 and TRBJ2-2; 8 nucleotides align to TRBD2. With V trimmed by 8 bases and J by 1 base, 6 bases remained unmatched. The CDR3 runs 15 residues. Germline-derived CDR1 and CDR2 are LNHDA and SQIVND (reference sequence). Written as DNA, the CDR3 is TGTGCCAGTTCGGGGGGGCCGGGGAACACCGGGGAGCTGTTTTTT. Amino acid sequence: CASSGGPGNTGELFF.

V usage is TRBV2 and J usage is TRBJ1-2, with D unresolved. The germline CDR1 and CDR2 sequences are SNHLY and FYNNEI. CDR3 size: 19 residues. Trimming pared 2 bases from V and 0 bases from J, leaving 22 bases between. CDR3 protein: CASSEPGFLSGESNYGYTF. CDR3 DNA sequence: TGTGCCAGCAGTGAACCGGGATTCCTAAGTGGTGAATCTAACTATGGCTACACCTTC.

This clone was recorded once. The gene calls are TRBV15 and TRBJ2-1; TRBD2 is a possible D gene (6 bases). CDR1 and CDR2 (germline): LNHNV, YYDKDF (reference sequence). The CDR3 contains 15 residues. Trimming stripped 4 bases from V and 8 bases from J, with 18 bases between. The CDR3 DNA sequence: TGTGCCACCAGCATACGGGCAGGCGGGAATGATGAGCAGTTCTTC. Its protein is CATSIRAGGNDEQFF.